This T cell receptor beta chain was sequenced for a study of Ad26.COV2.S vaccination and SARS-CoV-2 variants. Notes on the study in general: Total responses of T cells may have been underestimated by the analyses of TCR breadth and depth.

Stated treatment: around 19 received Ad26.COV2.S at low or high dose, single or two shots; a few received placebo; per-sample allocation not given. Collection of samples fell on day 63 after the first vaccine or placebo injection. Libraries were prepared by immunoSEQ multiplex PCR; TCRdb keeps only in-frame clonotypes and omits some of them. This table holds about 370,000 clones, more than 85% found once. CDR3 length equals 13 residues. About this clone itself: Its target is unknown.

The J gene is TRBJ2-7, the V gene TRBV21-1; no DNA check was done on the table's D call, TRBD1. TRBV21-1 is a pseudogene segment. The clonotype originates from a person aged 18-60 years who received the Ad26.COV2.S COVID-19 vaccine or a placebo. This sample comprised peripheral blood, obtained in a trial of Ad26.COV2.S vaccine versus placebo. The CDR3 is CASSKQGSNEQYF. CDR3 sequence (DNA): TGTGCCAGCAGCAAACAGGGTAGTAACGAGCAGTACTTC.